One sample yielded the 27 T cell receptor beta chains listed below, sequenced in a study of beta chain features in type 1 diabetes. All of the isolated RNA was reverse transcribed, so expressed TCRB transcripts were sequenced. Data came from immunoSEQ multiplex PCR; TCRdb stores just in-frame clones and leaves some out. The sample records 310,000 or so clones, approximately 10% being singletons. The material sequenced was naive CD4+ T cells from blood. The origin of the receptors is a woman in her 30s in good health.

V is TRBV4-3 and J is TRBJ2-7; 9 nucleotides line up with TRBD2. Germline V gives CDR1 LGHNA, CDR2 YSLEER. This CDR3 is built from 15 residues. Unmatched junction bases numbered 5, after V lost 5 bases and J lost 0 bases. CDR3 sequence: CASSRLSGSSYEQYF. The CDR3, as DNA: TGCGCCAGCAGCAGACTTAGCGGGAGCTCCTACGAGCAGTACTTC.

The J gene is TRBJ2-1, the V gene TRBV5-1; 10 bases match TRBD2. Looked up from germline, CDR1 is SGHRS and CDR2 is YFSETQ. After removal of 4 bases from V and 6 bases from J, the junction contained 7 bases not matched to a gene. This CDR3 region has 15 residues. The CDR3 reads CASSTLAGDANEQFF. CDR3 sequence (DNA): TGCGCCAGCAGCACCCTAGCGGGAGACGCCAATGAGCAGTTCTTC.

Only a few counts were recorded for this clone. The chain uses TRBV7-3 and TRBJ2-7; 8 positions agree with TRBD2. Losses at the gene ends were 2 bases for V and 5 bases for J; bases not matched to a gene: 2. The CDR3 is 13 residues long. CDR1 and CDR2 (germline): SGHTA, FQGTGA. CDR3 DNA sequence: TGTGCCAGCAGCTTACGGCGGGAGGACGAGCAGTACTTC. It yields the protein CASSLRREDEQYF.

This clone was counted only a few times. The chain joins TRBV28 to TRBJ2-2, with unresolved D. The V end lost 7 bases, the J end lost 6 bases, and 12 bases lay between the germline ends. The V gene's germline CDR1 is MDHEN and CDR2 SYDVKM. This CDR3 has 13 residues. CDR3 nucleotide sequence: TGTGCCAGCACCTCTACTACTGCCGGGGAGCTGTTTTTT. This gives the protein CASTSTTAGELFF. Full variable domain (outside the CDR3, taken from reference TRBV28 and TRBJ2-2): DVKVTQSSRYLVKRTGEKVFLECVQDMDHENMFWYRQDPGLGLRLIYFSYDVKMKEKGDIPEGYSVSREKKERFSLILESASTNQTSMYLCASTSTTAGELFFGEGSRLTVL.

The chain has TRBV27 and TRBJ2-1; 14 positions match TRBD2. The length of the CDR3 is 17 residues. V shed 2 bases and J 8 bases; nucleotides not matched to a gene: 8. The germline V gene encodes CDR1 MNHEY and CDR2 SMNVEV (reference sequence). CDR3 sequence: CASSLRLAGGPMDEQFF. Written as DNA, the CDR3 is TGTGCCAGCAGTTTAAGACTAGCGGGAGGGCCGATGGATGAGCAGTTCTTC.

This chain joins TRBV18 and TRBJ2-2; TRBD2 aligns across 9 bases. Trimming at V came to 8 bases and at J to 0 bases, leaving 1 base not matched to a gene. Germline loops: CDR1 KGHSH, CDR2 LQKENI. This CDR3 is 14 amino acids long. The CDR3 nucleotides are TGTGCCAGCACTAGCGGGTCGAACACCGGGGAGCTGTTTTTT. Translation: CASTSGSNTGELFF.

This clone was found many times. The rearrangement joins TRBV4-3 to TRBJ2-1, with D possibly being TRBD2 (5 bases). V shed 1 base and J shed 9 bases, with 13 bases lying between them. Germline V gene data show CDR1 as LGHNA and CDR2 as YSLEER. This CDR3 is 14 amino acids long. The CDR3: CASSQGLLAGEQFF. The CDR3, as DNA: TGCGCCAGCAGCCAAGGGCTCCTTGCGGGTGAGCAGTTCTTC.

The chain carries TRBV5-1 and TRBJ2-5, with a tentative D call TRBD1 (6 bases). CDR1 is SGHRS and CDR2 is YFSETQ in the germline V gene. Trimming took off 3 bases at V and 4 bases at J, with 13 bases between the two ends. The CDR3 totals 14 residues. The CDR3 spells CASSYYRVGETQYF. CDR3 DNA: TGCGCCAGCAGCTACTACAGGGTTGGAGAGACCCAGTACTTC. The whole variable domain, remainder taken from reference TRBV5-1 and TRBJ2-5, is KAGVTQTPRYLIKTRGQQVTLSCSPISGHRSVSWYQQTPGQGLQFLFEYFSETQRNKGNFPGRFSGRQFSNSRSEMNVSTLELGDSALYLCASSYYRVGETQYFGPGTRLLVL.

This clone was observed a handful of times. This chain connects TRBV7-3 to TRBJ2-1; 11 bases align to TRBD2. Losses at the gene ends were 5 bases for V and 9 bases for J; bases not matched to a gene: 3. The V gene's germline CDR1 is SGHTA and CDR2 FQGTGA. The CDR3 sequence is 13 residues long. CDR3 in DNA: TGTGCCAGCAGCCTAGGGACTAGCGGTGAGCAGTTCTTC. Its translation is CASSLGTSGEQFF.

This chain links TRBV6-6 with TRBJ2-1, with 11 bases identical to TRBD2. The CDR3 length is 16 residues. The germline V gene has CDR1 MNHNY and CDR2 SVGAGI (reference sequence). After removal of 0 bases from V and 7 bases from J, the junction contained 5 bases not matched to a gene. The CDR3: CASSYSRGTSGNEQFF. The CDR3, as DNA: TGTGCCAGCAGTTACTCGAGGGGGACTAGCGGTAATGAGCAGTTCTTC.

For the CDR3, the DNA is TGTGCCAGCAGGACTACCGCAGATACGCAGTATTTT. Encoded protein: CASRTTADTQYF. This chain links TRBV28 with TRBJ2-3; TRBD2 might be the D (5 bases). This CDR3 has 12 residues. Germline CDR1 MDHEN, CDR2 SYDVKM. Trimming took 6 bases from V and 4 from J, leaving 8 bases between them.

The V and J genes are TRBV28 and TRBJ2-3; 10 bases are shared with TRBD1. The V and J ends lost 3 bases and 6 bases, in that order; junction bases with no gene match: 3. Germline V CDR1 and CDR2: MDHEN, SYDVKM. The CDR3 is 14 residues long. CDR3 nucleotides: TGTGCCAGCAGTTTTAGACAGGGGGCCGATACGCAGTATTTT. Translation gives CASSFRQGADTQYF.

The chain couples TRBV18 to TRBJ2-2; D is perhaps TRBD2 (5 bases). The length of the CDR3 is 13 residues. The V gene's germline CDR1 is KGHSH and CDR2 LQKENI. V lost 6 bases and J 4 bases, leaving 9 bases between the germline ends. In nucleotides, the CDR3 is TGTGCCAGCTCGCCGAGCGGCACCGGGGAGCTGTTTTTT. Protein product: CASSPSGTGELFF.

This clone was observed a handful of times. This rearrangement joins TRBV7-2 to TRBJ2-3; D possibly corresponds to TRBD2 (6 bases). The CDR3 runs 15 residues. Germline loops: CDR1 SGHTA, CDR2 FQGNSA. V lost 7 bases and J lost 3, with 17 bases in between. CDR3 amino acids: CASTRGGPGTDTQYF. Here the CDR3 DNA reads TGTGCCAGCACCAGAGGAGGGCCCGGGACAGATACGCAGTATTTT.

V is TRBV25-1 and J is TRBJ2-3; weak D call: TRBD2 (6 bases). This CDR3 spans 15 amino acids. V was clipped by 1 base and J by 0 bases, with 8 bases between them. Germline V CDR1 and CDR2: MGHDK, SYGVNS. CDR3 sequence: CASSEFRESTDTQYF. The CDR3 DNA sequence: TGTGCCAGCAGTGAATTTCGGGAGAGCACAGATACGCAGTATTTT.

The J gene is TRBJ2-6, the V gene TRBV5-4, with D unclear. V lost 5 bases, J lost 0 bases, and 3 bases lay in between. The CDR3 is 13 residues long. Germline values: CDR1 SGHNT, CDR2 YYREEE (reference sequence). The CDR3 DNA is TGTGCCAGCAGTCTCTCTGGGGCCAACGTCCTGACTTTC. Protein sequence: CASSLSGANVLTF.

The chain has TRBV2 and TRBJ2-7; 8 nucleotides agree with TRBD1. CDR3 length: 12 residues. Germline lookup yields CDR1 SNHLY and CDR2 FYNNEI. The J segment lost 5 bases and the V segment lost 10 bases, leaving 7 bases of the junction unmatched. CDR3 sequence (DNA): TGTGCCAACGACAGGGGAGCAGACGAGCAGTACTTC. Residues: CANDRGADEQYF.

The CDR3 loop reads CASRLEGSYEQYF. In DNA, the CDR3 is TGTGCCAGCCGGTTAGAGGGGTCCTACGAGCAGTACTTC. J is TRBJ2-7 and V is TRBV7-2, with D perhaps being TRBD1 or TRBD2 (5 bases each). Germline CDR1 and CDR2: SGHTA and FQGNSA. V lost 8 bases and J lost 1, with 12 bases in between. The CDR3 runs 13 residues.

This clone was seen more than once but under ten times. V is TRBV5-6 and J is TRBJ2-7; TRBD2 matches 13 bases. CDR1 is SGHDT, CDR2 YYEEEE, per germline. The CDR3 is 16 amino acids. V lost 7 bases to trimming and J lost 3 bases; unmatched junction nucleotides: 10. CDR3 amino acids: CASGLAGELSYYEQYF. CDR3 coding DNA: TGTGCCAGCGGACTAGCGGGAGAGCTAAGCTACTACGAGCAGTACTTC.

This clone was observed a handful of times. Here the CDR3 DNA reads TGTGCCAGCAGCGTAGGCCTCCAGGGTTTGGGTGAAAAACTGTTTTTT. As protein: CASSVGLQGLGEKLFF. This chain connects TRBV9 to TRBJ1-4, with D possibly TRBD1 on 5 matching bases. Germline CDR1 and CDR2: SGDLS and YYNGEE. V lost 0 bases and J lost 7, with 16 bases in between. CDR3 length: 16 residues.

This clone showed up just a few times. This chain uses TRBV2 with TRBJ2-7, with 7 nucleotides matching TRBD1. The CDR3 extends over 11 amino acids. With 9 bases clipped from V and 4 bases from J, the junction kept 3 bases outside the gene matches. The V gene's germline CDR1 is SNHLY and CDR2 FYNNEI. The chain's CDR3 is CASGTAYEQYF. The CDR3 region has the DNA TGTGCCAGTGGGACAGCATACGAGCAGTACTTC.

This clone was seen many times. This chain links TRBV4-2 with TRBJ1-2, with TRBD1 matching over 8 bases. Germline CDR1 is LGHNA and CDR2 is YNFKEQ. Trimming removed 4 bases from V and 4 bases from J; junction bases left unmatched: 8. This CDR3 has 15 residues. The CDR3 DNA is TGTGCCAGCAGCCGGCCGGACAGGGCAACCTATGGCTACACCTTC. It codes for CASSRPDRATYGYTF.

This clone occurred a few times. The CDR3 nucleotides read TGTGCCAGCAGTCTACTGAACACTGAAGCTTTCTTT. Its translation: CASSLLNTEAFF. The genes are TRBV6-5 and TRBJ1-1; D remains unclear. Per the germline V gene, CDR1 is MNHEY and CDR2 is SVGAGI. The V end was cut by 5 bases, the J end by 0 bases, with 4 bases between. This CDR3 spans 12 amino acids.

This clone was detected a few times. V usage is TRBV7-2 and J usage is TRBJ2-5, with 12 positions matching TRBD2. V was clipped by 5 bases and J by 3 bases; unmatched bases: 7. Germline values: CDR1 SGHTA, CDR2 FQGNSA. This CDR3 region has 16 residues. This CDR3 is CASSLRTSGTKETQYF. CDR3 nucleotide sequence: TGTGCCAGCAGCCTACGGACTAGCGGGACTAAAGAGACCCAGTACTTC.

Regarding this clone: The sample contains more than one DNA sequence encoding this CDR3. The rearrangement links TRBV7-2 to TRBJ2-3; 9 bases map to TRBD2. V gave up 5 bases and J gave up 0 bases; unmatched junction bases: 3. CDR1 and CDR2 from the germline V gene are SGHTA and FQGNSA. This CDR3 spans 15 amino acids. The CDR3 loop reads CASSTSGRSTDTQYF. For the CDR3, the DNA is TGTGCCAGCAGCACGAGCGGGAGGAGCACAGATACGCAGTATTTT. The variable domain in full, completed from reference TRBV7-2 and TRBJ2-3, reads GAGVSQSPSNKVTEKGKDVELRCDPISGHTALYWYRQSLGQGLEFLIYFQGNSAPDKSGLPSDRFSAERTGGSVSTLTIQRTQQEDSAVYLCASSTSGRSTDTQYFGPGTRLTVL.

This clone came up a few times. The rearrangement uses TRBV7-2 and TRBJ2-5; TRBD2 is a possible D gene (7 bases). Germline CDR1 SGHTA, CDR2 FQGNSA. The CDR3 extends over 13 amino acids. Trimming left V 5 bases short and J 5 bases short, with 12 bases between. CDR3 residues: CASSEGEGETQYF. In nucleotides, the CDR3 is TGTGCCAGCAGCGAGGGGGAGGGGGAGACCCAGTACTTC.

Only a few counts were recorded for this clone. This chain joins TRBV7-2 and TRBJ2-7, with TRBD2 matching 8 bases. The V segment lost 6 bases and the J segment 9 bases; nucleotides outside the gene matches: 13. The germline V gene has CDR1 SGHTA and CDR2 FQGNSA. This CDR3 spans 14 amino acids. Here the CDR3 reads CASRPQAGEGGQYF. The CDR3 DNA is TGTGCCAGCAGACCTCAAGCGGGAGAGGGGGGGCAGTACTTC.